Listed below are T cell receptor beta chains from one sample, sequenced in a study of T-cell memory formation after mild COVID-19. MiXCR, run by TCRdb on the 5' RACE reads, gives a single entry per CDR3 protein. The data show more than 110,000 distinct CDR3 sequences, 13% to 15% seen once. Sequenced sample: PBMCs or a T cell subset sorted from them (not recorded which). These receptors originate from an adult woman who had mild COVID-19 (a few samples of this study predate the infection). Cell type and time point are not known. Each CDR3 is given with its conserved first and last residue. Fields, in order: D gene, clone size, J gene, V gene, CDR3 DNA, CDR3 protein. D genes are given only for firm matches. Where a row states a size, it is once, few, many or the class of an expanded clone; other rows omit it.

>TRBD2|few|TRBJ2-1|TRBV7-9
TGTGCCAGCAGCTTAATCTCGATAGTTGGGACTAGCGGGAGAGGCAATGAGCAGTTCTTC
CASSLISIVGTSGRGNEQFF
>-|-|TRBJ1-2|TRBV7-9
TGTGCCAGCAGCTTAGGCGGGGAGTATCTAGGCTACACCTTC
CASSLGGEYLGYTF
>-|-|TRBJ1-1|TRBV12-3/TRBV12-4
TGTGCCAGCAGCGAGACAGCAATGAACACTGAAGCTTTCTTT
CASSETAMNTEAFF
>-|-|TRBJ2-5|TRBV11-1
TGTGCCAGCAGCCCTCCTCTCAGGGGCCCGGAAGAGACCCAGTACTTC
CASSPPLRGPEETQYF
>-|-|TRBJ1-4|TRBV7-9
TGTGCCAGCAGCTTAATCGCGGAAAAACTGTTTTTT
CASSLIAEKLFF
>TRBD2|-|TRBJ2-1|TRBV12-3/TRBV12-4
TGTGCCAGCAGCCCCTTGAGTGGGACTAGCGGGTCGGATAGTCGCTTC
CASSPLSGTSGSDSRF
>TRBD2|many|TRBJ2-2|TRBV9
TGTGCCAGCAGCACGACTAGCGGGTCGCCGAACACCGGGGAGCTGTTTTTT
CASSTTSGSPNTGELFF
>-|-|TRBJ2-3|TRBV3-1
TGTGCCAGCAGCCAAGAGGGCGGGGATACGCAGTATTTT
CASSQEGGDTQYF
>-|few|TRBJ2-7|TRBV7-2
TGTGCCAGCAGCTTAGCCCTCGGCGGCGAGCAGTACTTC
CASSLALGGEQYF
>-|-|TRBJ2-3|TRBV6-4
TGTGCCAGCAGTGACTCAGCAGGGTCAACAGCAGATACGCAGTATTTT
CASSDSAGSTADTQYF
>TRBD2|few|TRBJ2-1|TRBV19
TGTGCCAGTAGTAGCGGGAGTCCCTCCTACAATGAGCAGTTCTTC
CASSSGSPSYNEQFF
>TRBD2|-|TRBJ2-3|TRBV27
TGTGCCAGCAGCGAACTAGCGATCACAGATACGCAGTATTTT
CASSELAITDTQYF